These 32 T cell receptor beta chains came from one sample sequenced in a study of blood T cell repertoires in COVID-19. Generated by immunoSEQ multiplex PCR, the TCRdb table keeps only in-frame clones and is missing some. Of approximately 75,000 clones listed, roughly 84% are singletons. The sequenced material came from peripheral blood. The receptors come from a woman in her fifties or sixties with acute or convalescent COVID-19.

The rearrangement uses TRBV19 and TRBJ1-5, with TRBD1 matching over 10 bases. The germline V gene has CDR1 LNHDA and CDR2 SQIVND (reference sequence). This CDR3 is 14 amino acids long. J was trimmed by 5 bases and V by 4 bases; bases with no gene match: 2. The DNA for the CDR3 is TGTGCCAGTAGTACCGGGACAGGGGATCAGCCCCAGCATTTT. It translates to CASSTGTGDQPQHF.

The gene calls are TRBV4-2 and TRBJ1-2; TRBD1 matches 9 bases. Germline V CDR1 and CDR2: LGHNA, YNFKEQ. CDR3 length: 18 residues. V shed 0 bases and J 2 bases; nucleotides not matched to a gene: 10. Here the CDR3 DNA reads TGTGCCAGCAGCCAAGATGGGTGGGGACAGGGAGAGAACTATGGCTACACCTTC. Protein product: CASSQDGWGQGENYGYTF.

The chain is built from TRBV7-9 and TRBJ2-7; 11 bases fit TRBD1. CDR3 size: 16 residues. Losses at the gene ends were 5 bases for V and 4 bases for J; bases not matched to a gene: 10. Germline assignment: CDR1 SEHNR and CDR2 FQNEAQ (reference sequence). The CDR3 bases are TGTGCCAGCAGCACCATATGGACAGGGGGCACTTACGAGCAGTACTTC. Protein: CASSTIWTGGTYEQYF.

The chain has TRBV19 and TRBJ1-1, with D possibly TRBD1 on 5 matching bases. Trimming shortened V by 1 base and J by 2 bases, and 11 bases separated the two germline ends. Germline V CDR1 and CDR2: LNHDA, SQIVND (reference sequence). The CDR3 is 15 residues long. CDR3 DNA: TGTGCCAGTAGTATAGGTGGGGGAGGAAACACTGAAGCTTTCTTT. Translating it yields CASSIGGGGNTEAFF.

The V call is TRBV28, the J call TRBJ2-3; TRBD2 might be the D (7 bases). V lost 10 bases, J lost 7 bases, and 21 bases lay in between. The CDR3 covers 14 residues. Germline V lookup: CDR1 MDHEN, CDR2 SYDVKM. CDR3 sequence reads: CAIKGESGGNTQYF. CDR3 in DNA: TGTGCCATCAAGGGGGAATCGGGGGGAAATACGCAGTATTTT. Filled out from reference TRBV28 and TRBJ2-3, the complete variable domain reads DVKVTQSSRYLVKRTGEKVFLECVQDMDHENMFWYRQDPGLGLRLIYFSYDVKMKEKGDIPEGYSVSREKKERFSLILESASTNQTSMYLCAIKGESGGNTQYFGPGTRLTVL.

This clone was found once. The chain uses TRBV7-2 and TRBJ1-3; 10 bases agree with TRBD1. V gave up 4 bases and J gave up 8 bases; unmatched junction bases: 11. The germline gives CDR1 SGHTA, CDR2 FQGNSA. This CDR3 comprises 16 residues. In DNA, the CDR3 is TGTGCCAGCAGCTCTCTTGGGGGACAGGGGAGACACACCATATATTTT. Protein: CASSSLGGQGRHTIYF.

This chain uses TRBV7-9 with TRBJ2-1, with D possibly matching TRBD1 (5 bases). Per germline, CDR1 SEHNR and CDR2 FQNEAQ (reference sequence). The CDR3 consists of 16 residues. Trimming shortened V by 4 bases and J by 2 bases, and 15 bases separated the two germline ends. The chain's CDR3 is CASSSLPAGTYNEQFF. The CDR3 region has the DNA TGTGCCAGCAGCTCCTTACCCGCAGGGACCTACAATGAGCAGTTCTTC.

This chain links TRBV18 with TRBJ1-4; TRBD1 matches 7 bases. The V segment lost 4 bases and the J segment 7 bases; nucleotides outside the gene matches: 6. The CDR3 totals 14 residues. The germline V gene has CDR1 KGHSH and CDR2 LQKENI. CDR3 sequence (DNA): TGTGCCAGCTCACTCCGGGACAGACGTGAAAAACTGTTTTTT. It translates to CASSLRDRREKLFF.

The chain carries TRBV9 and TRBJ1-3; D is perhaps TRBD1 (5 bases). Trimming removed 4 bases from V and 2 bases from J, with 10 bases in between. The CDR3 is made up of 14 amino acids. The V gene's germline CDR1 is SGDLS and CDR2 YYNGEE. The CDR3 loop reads CASSFRATGNTIYF. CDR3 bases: TGTGCCAGCAGCTTCAGGGCTACTGGAAACACCATATATTTT.

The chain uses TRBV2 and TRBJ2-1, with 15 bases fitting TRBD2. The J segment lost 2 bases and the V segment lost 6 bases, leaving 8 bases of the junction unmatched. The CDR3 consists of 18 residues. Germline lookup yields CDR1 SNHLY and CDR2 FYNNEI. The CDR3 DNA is TGTGCCAGCAGCAACCTGGGGACTAGCGGGGGGACCTACAATGAGCAGTTCTTC. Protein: CASSNLGTSGGTYNEQFF.

The CDR3 DNA is TGTGCCAGCAGCTTAGGTCTAGCGATAAACACCGGGGAGCTGTTTTTT. Amino acids: CASSLGLAINTGELFF. J is TRBJ2-2 and V is TRBV11-2; D perhaps matches TRBD2 (6 bases). The CDR3 is made up of 16 amino acids. V was pared by 1 base and J by 2 bases, with 11 bases between. The germline CDR1 and CDR2 sequences are SGHAT and FQNNGV.

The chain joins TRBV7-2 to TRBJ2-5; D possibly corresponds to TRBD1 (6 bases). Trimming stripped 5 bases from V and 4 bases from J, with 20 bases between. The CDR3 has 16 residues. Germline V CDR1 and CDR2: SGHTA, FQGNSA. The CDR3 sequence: CASSARQVAGRETQYF. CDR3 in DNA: TGTGCCAGCAGCGCCAGACAGGTTGCTGGTAGAGAGACCCAGTACTTC.

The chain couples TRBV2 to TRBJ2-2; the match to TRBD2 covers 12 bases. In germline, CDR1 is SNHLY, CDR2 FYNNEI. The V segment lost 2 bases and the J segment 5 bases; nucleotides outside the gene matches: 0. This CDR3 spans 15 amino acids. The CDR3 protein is CASSETSGRTGELFF. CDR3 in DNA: TGTGCCAGCAGTGAAACTAGCGGGAGGACCGGGGAGCTGTTTTTT. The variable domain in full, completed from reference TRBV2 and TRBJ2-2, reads EPEVTQTPSHQVTQMGQEVILRCVPISNHLYFYWYRQILGQKVEFLVSFYNNEISEKSEIFDDQFSVERPDGSNFTLKIRSTKLEDSAMYFCASSETSGRTGELFFGEGSRLTVL.

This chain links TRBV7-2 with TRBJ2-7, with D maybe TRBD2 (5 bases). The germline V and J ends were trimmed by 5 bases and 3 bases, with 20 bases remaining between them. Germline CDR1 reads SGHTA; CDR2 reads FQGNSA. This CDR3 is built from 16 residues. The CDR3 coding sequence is TGTGCCAGCAGCCCCGTCCTTCGAAGCCGGGGCTACGAGCAGTACTTC. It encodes CASSPVLRSRGYEQYF.

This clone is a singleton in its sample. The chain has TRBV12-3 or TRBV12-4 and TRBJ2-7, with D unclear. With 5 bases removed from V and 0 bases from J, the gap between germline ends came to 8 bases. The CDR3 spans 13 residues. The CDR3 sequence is CASSLSPSYEQYF. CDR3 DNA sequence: TGTGCCAGCAGTCTCAGTCCCTCCTACGAGCAGTACTTC.

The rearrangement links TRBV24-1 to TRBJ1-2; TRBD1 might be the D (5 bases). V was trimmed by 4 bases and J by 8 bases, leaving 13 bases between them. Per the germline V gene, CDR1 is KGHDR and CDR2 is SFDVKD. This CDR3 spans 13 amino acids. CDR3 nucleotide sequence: TGTGCCACCAGTGAACCAACAGGAGTCGGCTACACCTTC. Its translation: CATSEPTGVGYTF.

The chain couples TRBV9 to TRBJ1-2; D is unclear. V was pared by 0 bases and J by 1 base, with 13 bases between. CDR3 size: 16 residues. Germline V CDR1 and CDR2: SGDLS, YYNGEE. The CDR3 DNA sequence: TGTGCCAGCAGCGTAGACCCCGAGGGCTTTAACTATGGCTACACCTTC. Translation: CASSVDPEGFNYGYTF.

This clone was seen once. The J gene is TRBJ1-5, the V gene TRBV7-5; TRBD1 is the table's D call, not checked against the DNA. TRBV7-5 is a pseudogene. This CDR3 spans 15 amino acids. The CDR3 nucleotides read TGTGCCAGAAGCTTAGGCAGGGGCCAAAGACAGCCCCAGCATTTT. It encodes CARSLGRGQRQPQHF.

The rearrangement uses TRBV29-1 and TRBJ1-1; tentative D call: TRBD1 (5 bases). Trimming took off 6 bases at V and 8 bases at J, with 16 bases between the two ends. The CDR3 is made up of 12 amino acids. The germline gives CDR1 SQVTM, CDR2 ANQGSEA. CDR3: CSVPDRQPEAFF. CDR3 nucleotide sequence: TGCAGCGTACCCGACAGACAGCCCGAAGCTTTCTTT.

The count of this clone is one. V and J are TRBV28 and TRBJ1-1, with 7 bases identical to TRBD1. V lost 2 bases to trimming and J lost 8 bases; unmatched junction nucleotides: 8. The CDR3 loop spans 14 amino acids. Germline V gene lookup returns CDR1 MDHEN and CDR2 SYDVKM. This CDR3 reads CASSLRWQGVEAFF. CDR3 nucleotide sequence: TGTGCCAGCAGTTTAAGGTGGCAGGGGGTAGAAGCTTTCTTT.

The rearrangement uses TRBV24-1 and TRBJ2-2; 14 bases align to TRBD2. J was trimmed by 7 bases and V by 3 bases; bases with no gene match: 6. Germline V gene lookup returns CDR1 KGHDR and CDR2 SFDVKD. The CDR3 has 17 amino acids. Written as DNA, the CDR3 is TGTGCCACCAGTGATGCGGGACTAGCGGGAGCGGTCGGGGAGCTGTTTTTT. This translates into CATSDAGLAGAVGELFF.

CDR3 nucleotide sequence: TGTGCCAGCAGTTACGTCCAGGGCAATCGAGTCTACGAGCAGTACTTC. It yields the protein CASSYVQGNRVYEQYF. This chain uses TRBV6-6 with TRBJ2-7, with a weak D call TRBD1 (5 bases). Between the trimmed V and J ends, which lost 2 bases and 3 bases, there was a span of 17 bases. The CDR3 runs to 16 residues. Germline values: CDR1 MNHNY, CDR2 SVGAGI (reference sequence).

The CDR3 DNA reads TGTGCCAGCAAAAGGGACAGATTGGACGAGCAGTACTTC. Residues: CASKRDRLDEQYF. V gene TRBV27 combines with J gene TRBJ2-7, with 7 bases identical to TRBD1. Germline CDR1 is MNHEY and CDR2 is SMNVEV (reference sequence). This CDR3 comprises 13 residues. With V trimmed by 7 bases and J by 5 bases, 8 bases remained unmatched.

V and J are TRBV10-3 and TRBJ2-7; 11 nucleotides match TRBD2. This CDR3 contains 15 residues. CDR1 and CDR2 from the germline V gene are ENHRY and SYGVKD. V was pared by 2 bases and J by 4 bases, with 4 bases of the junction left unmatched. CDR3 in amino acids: CAISETSGGVYEQYF. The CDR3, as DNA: TGTGCCATCAGTGAGACTAGCGGGGGAGTATACGAGCAGTACTTC.

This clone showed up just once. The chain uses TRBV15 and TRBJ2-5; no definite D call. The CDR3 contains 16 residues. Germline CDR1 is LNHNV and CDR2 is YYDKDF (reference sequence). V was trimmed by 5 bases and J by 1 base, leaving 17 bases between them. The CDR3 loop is CATSVKWAGIQETQYF. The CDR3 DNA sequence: TGTGCCACCAGCGTGAAATGGGCAGGAATCCAAGAGACCCAGTACTTC.

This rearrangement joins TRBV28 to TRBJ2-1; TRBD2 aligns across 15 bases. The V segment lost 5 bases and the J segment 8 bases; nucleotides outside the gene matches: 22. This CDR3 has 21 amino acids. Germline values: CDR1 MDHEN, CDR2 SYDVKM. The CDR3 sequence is CASSPINPGLAGGYHPDEQFF. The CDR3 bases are TGTGCCAGCAGTCCGATAAATCCGGGACTAGCGGGAGGTTATCATCCTGATGAGCAGTTCTTC.

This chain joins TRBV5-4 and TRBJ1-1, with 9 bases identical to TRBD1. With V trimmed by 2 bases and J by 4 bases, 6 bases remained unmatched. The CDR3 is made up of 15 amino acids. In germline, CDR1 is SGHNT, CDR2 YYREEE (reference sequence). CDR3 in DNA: TGTGCCAGCAGCTTACCGACAGGGGGAGGCACTGAAGCTTTCTTT. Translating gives CASSLPTGGGTEAFF.

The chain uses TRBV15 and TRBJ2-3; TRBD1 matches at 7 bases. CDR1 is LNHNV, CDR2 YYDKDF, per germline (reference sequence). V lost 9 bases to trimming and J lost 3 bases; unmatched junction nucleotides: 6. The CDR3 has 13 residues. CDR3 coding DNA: TGTGCCACTAGGACAGGTGGAACAGATACGCAGTATTTT. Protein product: CATRTGGTDTQYF.

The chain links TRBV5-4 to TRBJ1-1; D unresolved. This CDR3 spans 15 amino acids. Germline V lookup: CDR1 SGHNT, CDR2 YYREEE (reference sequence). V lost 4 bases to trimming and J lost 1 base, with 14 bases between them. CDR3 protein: CASSPPRARNTEAFF. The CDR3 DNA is TGTGCCAGCAGCCCCCCCCGAGCGAGGAACACTGAAGCTTTCTTT.

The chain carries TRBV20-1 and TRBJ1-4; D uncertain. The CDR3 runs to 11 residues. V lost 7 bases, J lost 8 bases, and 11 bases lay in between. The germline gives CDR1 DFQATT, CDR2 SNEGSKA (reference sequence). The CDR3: CSVGSGEKLFF. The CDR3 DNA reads TGCAGTGTCGGGTCGGGAGAAAAACTGTTTTTT.

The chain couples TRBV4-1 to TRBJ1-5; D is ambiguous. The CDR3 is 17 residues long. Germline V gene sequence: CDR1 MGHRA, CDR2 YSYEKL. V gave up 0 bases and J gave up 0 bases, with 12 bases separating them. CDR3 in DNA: TGCGCCAGCAGCCAAGATTTTGCAGGCTATAGCAATCAGCCCCAGCATTTT. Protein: CASSQDFAGYSNQPQHF.

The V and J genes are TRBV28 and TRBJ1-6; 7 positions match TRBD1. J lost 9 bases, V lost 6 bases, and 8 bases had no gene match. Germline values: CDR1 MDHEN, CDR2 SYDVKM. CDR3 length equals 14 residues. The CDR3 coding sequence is TGTGCCAGCAGCCGGGGTCAGGGGGGTTCACCCCTCCACTTT. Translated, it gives CASSRGQGGSPLHF.